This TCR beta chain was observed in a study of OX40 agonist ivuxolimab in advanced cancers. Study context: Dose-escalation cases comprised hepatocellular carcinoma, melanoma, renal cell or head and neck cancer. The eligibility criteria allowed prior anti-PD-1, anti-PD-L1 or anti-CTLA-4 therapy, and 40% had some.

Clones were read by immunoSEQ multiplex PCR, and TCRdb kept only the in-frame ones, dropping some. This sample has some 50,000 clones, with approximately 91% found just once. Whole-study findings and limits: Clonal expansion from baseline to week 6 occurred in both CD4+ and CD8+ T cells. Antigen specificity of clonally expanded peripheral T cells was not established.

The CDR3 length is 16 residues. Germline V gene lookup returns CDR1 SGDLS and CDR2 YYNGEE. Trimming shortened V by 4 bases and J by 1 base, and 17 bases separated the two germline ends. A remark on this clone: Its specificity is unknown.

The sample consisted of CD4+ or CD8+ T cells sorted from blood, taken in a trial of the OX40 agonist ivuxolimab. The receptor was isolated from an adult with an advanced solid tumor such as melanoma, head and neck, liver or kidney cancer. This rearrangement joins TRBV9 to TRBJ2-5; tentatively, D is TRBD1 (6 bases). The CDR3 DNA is TGTGCCAGCAGCACAACCCGGGACACTTTCCAAGAGACCCAGTACTTC. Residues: CASSTTRDTFQETQYF.